Listed below are T cell receptor beta chains from one sample, sequenced in a study of blood T cell repertoires in COVID-19. Some clones are missing from TCRdb's copy, which holds only in-frame ones; the method was immunoSEQ multiplex PCR. Here the sample spans 110,000 to 150,000 clones, about 80% being singletons. Sequences were obtained from peripheral blood. These TCRs come from a human donor in a cohort sampled during active COVID-19. The CDR3 runs from the conserved cysteine through the conserved F or W. D genes are given only for firm matches. The size entry is marked missing in some rows and otherwise reads once, few, many or a size class.

>TRBV11-2|TRBJ2-2|TRBD1|NA
TGTGCCAGCAGCTTAGGGACAGGGCCCCCGAACACCGGGGAGCTGTTTTTT
CASSLGTGPPNTGELFF
>TRBV10-2|TRBJ1-2|NA|NA
TGCGCCAGCAGTGATGGCAGGGTGACTGGCTACACCTTC
CASSDGRVTGYTF
>TRBV24-1|TRBJ1-6|TRBD1|NA
TGTGCCACCAGTGATTTGCTAGGGGGCCTGGATTCACCCCTCCACTTT
CATSDLLGGLDSPLHF
>TRBV28|TRBJ1-1|NA|NA
TGTGCCAGCAGTTTGACCGTAGCTATGAACACTGAAGCTTTCTTT
CASSLTVAMNTEAFF
>TRBV6-5|TRBJ1-3|NA|once
TGTGCCAGCGGGGTGGACAGCTCTGGAAACACCATATATTTT
CASGVDSSGNTIYF
>TRBV5-4|TRBJ2-7|NA|NA
TGTGCCAGCAGCTTGGAGCTGCGGTACGAGCAGTACTTC
CASSLELRYEQYF
>TRBV7-2|TRBJ1-1|TRBD1|NA
TGTGCCAGCAGCTCCAGGGGGCTCACTGAAGCTTTCTTT
CASSSRGLTEAFF
>TRBV6-6|TRBJ2-5|NA|once
TGTGCCAGCAGTCGGACAGAGTACCAAGAGACCCAGTACTTC
CASSRTEYQETQYF
>TRBV18|TRBJ1-2|TRBD1|NA
TGTGCCAGCTCACCATCCGGGACAGGGGGCGCCGGCTATGGCTACACCTTC
CASSPSGTGGAGYGYTF
>TRBV9|TRBJ2-7|NA|NA
TGTGCCAGCAGCGTAGGGGCGGGCATGAACTACGAGCAGTACTTC
CASSVGAGMNYEQYF
>TRBV23-1|TRBJ1-5|TRBD1|NA
TGCGCCAGCAGTCACCGTACAGGGGGCGGCCAGCCCCAGCATTTT
CASSHRTGGGQPQHF
>TRBV28|TRBJ1-3|NA|NA
TGTGCCAGCAGTTTTTTGGGGGCGCAAGGAAACACCATATATTTT
CASSFLGAQGNTIYF
>TRBV7-2|TRBJ1-1|NA|NA
TGTGCCAGCAGCTCCAGTCGAGGCACTGAAGCTTTCTTT
CASSSSRGTEAFF
>TRBV5-1|TRBJ2-5|NA|NA
TGCGCCAGCAGCTTGGGGGGGCTGCAAGAGACCCAGTACTTC
CASSLGGLQETQYF
>TRBV6-5|TRBJ1-2|NA|NA
TGTGCCAGCAGCGGAGGAGGGAACTATGGCTACACCTTC
CASSGGGNYGYTF
>TRBV3-1/TRBV3-2|TRBJ1-2|TRBD1|NA
TGTGCCAGCAGCCAACGACAGGGTGAGGACTATGGCTACACCTTC
CASSQRQGEDYGYTF
>TRBV5-4|TRBJ2-1|NA|NA
TGTGCCAGCAGCTTGGAACTAGTCCGCTCCTACAATGAGCAGTTCTTC
CASSLELVRSYNEQFF
>TRBV27|TRBJ1-3|NA|NA
TGTGCCAGCAGGCGCAGGAACCTGGGAAACACCATATATTTT
CASRRRNLGNTIYF
>TRBV19|TRBJ2-6|NA|NA
TGTGCCAGTAGTATTTACGGGGGAAGAGGGGCCAACGTCCTGACTTTC
CASSIYGGRGANVLTF
>TRBV29-1|TRBJ2-5|NA|NA
TGCAGCGTTGACGGGGGAGAGACCCAGTACTTC
CSVDGGETQYF
>TRBV2|TRBJ2-5|TRBD1|few
TGTGCCAGCAGTAGGGACAGCGCCGCCCAAGAGACCCAGTACTTC
CASSRDSAAQETQYF
>TRBV5-1|TRBJ1-6|TRBD1|NA
TGCGCCAGCAGCGAAACGGACAGGGAAACCTATAATTCACCCCTCCACTTT
CASSETDRETYNSPLHF
>TRBV28|TRBJ1-4|NA|NA
TGTGCCAGCAGTTTTAGAAGCGAGGTGTTTTTT
CASSFRSEVFF
>TRBV5-6|TRBJ2-4|NA|NA
TGTGCCAGCAGCCAATGGGACATAACCAAAAACATTCAGTACTTC
CASSQWDITKNIQYF
>TRBV20-1|TRBJ1-2|NA|NA
TGCAGTGGGACAGTTCCTAAAGGCTACACCTTC
CSGTVPKGYTF
>TRBV5-4|TRBJ1-1|TRBD1|NA
TGTGCCAGCAGCTCGGGGGGACAGGGGAACACTGAAGCTTTCTTT
CASSSGGQGNTEAFF
>TRBV10-2|TRBJ1-2|NA|NA
TGCGCCAGCAGTGAATTGAGGGAACGAGGCTACACCTTC
CASSELRERGYTF
>TRBV7-9|TRBJ2-3|TRBD1|once
TGTGCCAGCAGCTTGGACAGGGAAGGGACAGATACGCAGTATTTT
CASSLDREGTDTQYF
>TRBV28|TRBJ1-3|TRBD1|NA
TGTGCCAGCTCTCGACGACAGGGGCACTCTGGAAACACCATATATTTT
CASSRRQGHSGNTIYF
>TRBV5-4|TRBJ2-3|NA|NA
TGTGCCAGCAGCCCCCAGGGTCCCAGCACAGATACGCAGTATTTT
CASSPQGPSTDTQYF
>TRBV10-2|TRBJ1-3|TRBD1|NA
TGCGCCAGCAGCCGGGACAGGGGGAACACCATATATTTT
CASSRDRGNTIYF
>TRBV6-4|TRBJ1-1|NA|NA
TGTGCCAGCAGAAGCGAGACCGCGAACACTGAAGCTTTCTTT
CASRSETANTEAFF
>TRBV5-6|TRBJ1-2|NA|NA
TGTGCCAGCAGCCGGGACTATGGCTACACCTTC
CASSRDYGYTF
>TRBV7-2|TRBJ1-3|NA|NA
TGTGCCAGCAGCTTAGGGCCCCTCTTCTCTGGAAACACCATATATTTT
CASSLGPLFSGNTIYF
>TRBV18|TRBJ1-2|TRBD1|NA
TGTGCCAGCTCACCACCGACAGGGTGGGATTATGACTACACCTTC
CASSPPTGWDYDYTF
>TRBV18|TRBJ2-7|NA|NA
TGTGCCAGCTCACCACTGGCGGACTACGAGCAGTACTTC
CASSPLADYEQYF
>TRBV10-3|TRBJ2-7|TRBD2|NA
TGTGCCACGAGCCAACGGCTAGCGGGGGGTCCGGGCTCCTACGAGCAGTACTTC
CATSQRLAGGPGSYEQYF
>TRBV7-2|TRBJ2-7|NA|NA
TGTGCCAGCAGTCAACTCTACGAGCAGTACTTC
CASSQLYEQYF
>TRBV2|TRBJ2-7|NA|NA
TGTGCCAGCAGTGACAGAGGGTTTTCCTACGAGCAGTACTTC
CASSDRGFSYEQYF
>TRBV9|TRBJ1-3|NA|NA
TGTGCCAGCAGCTCCGGAGGGTTGAGCTCTGGAAACACCATATATTTT
CASSSGGLSSGNTIYF
>TRBV18|TRBJ2-5|NA|NA
TGTGCCAGCTCACCGCGGGCGGAGGTGGAGACCCAGTACTTC
CASSPRAEVETQYF
>TRBV18|TRBJ1-4|NA|NA
TGTGCCAGCTCCCCAGGCTCGACTAATGAAAAACTGTTTTTT
CASSPGSTNEKLFF
>TRBV23-1|TRBJ2-6|TRBD1|NA
TGCGCCAGCAGTCAAGCGGGACAGGGTAGCTTTTCTGGGGCCAACGTCCTGACTTTC
CASSQAGQGSFSGANVLTF
>TRBV18|TRBJ1-5|NA|NA
TGTGCCAGCTCACCGCAGGGTGATCAGCCCCAGCATTTT
CASSPQGDQPQHF
>TRBV7-9|TRBJ2-4|TRBD2|NA
TGTGCCAGCAGCTTACAAGCGGGGGCCTCTAAAAACATTCAGTACTTC
CASSLQAGASKNIQYF
>TRBV2|TRBJ2-5|NA|NA
TGTGCCAGCAGTGGTATAGCGGAAGAGACCCAGTACTTC
CASSGIAEETQYF
>TRBV18|TRBJ2-3|TRBD2|NA
TGTGCCAGCTCACCCCGTGGAGCGGGGGCCCGCACAGATACGCAGTATTTT
CASSPRGAGARTDTQYF
>TRBV27|TRBJ2-1|TRBD2|NA
TGTGCCAGCAGTTATAGACTAGCGGGGGGGCCGGGTGAGCAGTTCTTC
CASSYRLAGGPGEQFF
>TRBV9|TRBJ2-1|TRBD1|NA
TGTGCCAGCAGCGGTCGGGACAGGCCTTCCTACAATGAGCAGTTCTTC
CASSGRDRPSYNEQFF
>TRBV10-3|TRBJ2-7|NA|NA
NA
CAITPSGQGYEQYF
>TRBV11-1|TRBJ1-1|NA|NA
TGTGCCAGCAGTTCCAGGGGAACTGAAGCTTTCTTT
CASSSRGTEAFF
>TRBV28|TRBJ1-2|NA|NA
TGTGCCAGCAGCCCCGGGACATATTATGGCTACACCTTC
CASSPGTYYGYTF
>TRBV20-1|TRBJ2-5|NA|NA
TGCAGTGTGGGCGAAGAGACCCAGTACTTC
CSVGEETQYF
>TRBV29-1|TRBJ2-7|TRBD2|few
TGCAGCGTTGACGGACTAGCGCCTTACTACGAGCAGTACTTC
CSVDGLAPYYEQYF
>TRBV28|TRBJ1-1|TRBD1|NA
TGTGCCAGCAGGGGACAGGGGGCATGGAACACTGAAGCTTTCTTT
CASRGQGAWNTEAFF
>TRBV2|TRBJ2-1|TRBD2|NA
TGTGCCAGCAGTGAAATTCGCGGGGGGGCCTTAGCGGATGAGCAGTTCTTC
CASSEIRGGALADEQFF
>TRBV14|TRBJ1-5|NA|NA
TGTGCCAGCAGCCAAGATAGGGGAGGGCCCCAGCATTTT
CASSQDRGGPQHF